This T cell receptor beta chain was identified during a study of graft-versus-host responses after intestinal transplantation. The CDR3 is 20 amino acids. Trimming took 5 bases from V and 0 from J, leaving 26 bases between them. Germline CDR1 and CDR2: SGHVS and FNYEAQ. The graft tissue was processed, and this released both intraepithelial and lamina propria lymphocytes. Whole-study findings and limits: GvH clones surfaced in recipient marrow, some emerging earlier in ileum or blood.

Repertoires were generated with immunoSEQ multiplex PCR, while TCRdb's copy carries only in-frame clones and drops some. This sample yields more than 13,000 clones, of which around 64% are seen a single time; 20% to 25% belongs to the top ten. Note on this clone: Its antigen is unknown.

The sample in question was ileum tissue, obtained approximately 780 days after intestinal transplantation. The origin of this receptor is a human patient who received an intestinal transplant, so some T cells may come from the graft donor. J is TRBJ2-1 and V is TRBV7-6; D possibly uses TRBD1 or TRBD2 (6 bases each). The CDR3 nucleotides read TGTGCCAGCAGCCCGCGGTGGGGGGCCGGGGCACTTAGCTCCTACAATGAGCAGTTCTTC. It specifies CASSPRWGAGALSSYNEQFF.